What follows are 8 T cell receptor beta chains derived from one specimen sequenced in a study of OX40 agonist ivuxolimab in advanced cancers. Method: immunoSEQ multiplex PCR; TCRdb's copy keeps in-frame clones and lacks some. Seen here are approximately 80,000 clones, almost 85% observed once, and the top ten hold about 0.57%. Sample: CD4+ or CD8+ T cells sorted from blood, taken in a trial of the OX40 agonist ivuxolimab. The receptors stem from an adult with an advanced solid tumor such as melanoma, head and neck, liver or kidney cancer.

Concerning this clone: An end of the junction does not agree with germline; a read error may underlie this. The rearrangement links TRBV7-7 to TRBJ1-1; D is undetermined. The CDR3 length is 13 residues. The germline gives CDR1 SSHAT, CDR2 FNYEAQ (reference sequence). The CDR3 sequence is CASSLQTNTEAFF. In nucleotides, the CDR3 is TGTGCTAGCAGCTTACAGACGAACACTGAAGCTTTCTTT.

CDR3: CAWRDQSGAYRSYEQYF. The CDR3 coding sequence is TGTGCCTGGAGAGACCAAAGCGGGGCCTACCGTTCCTACGAGCAGTACTTC. The J gene is TRBJ2-7, the V gene TRBV30, with TRBD2 matching 7 bases. The CDR3 has 17 residues. J lost 1 base, V lost 3 bases, and 15 bases had no gene match. CDR1 and CDR2 (germline): GTSNPN, SVGIG (reference sequence).

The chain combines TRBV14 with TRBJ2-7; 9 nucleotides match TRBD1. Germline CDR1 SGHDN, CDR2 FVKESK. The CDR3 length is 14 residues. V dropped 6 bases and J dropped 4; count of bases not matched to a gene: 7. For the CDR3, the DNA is TGTGCCAGCAGGTTTGGACAGGGGCCGTACGAGCAGTACTTC. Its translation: CASRFGQGPYEQYF.

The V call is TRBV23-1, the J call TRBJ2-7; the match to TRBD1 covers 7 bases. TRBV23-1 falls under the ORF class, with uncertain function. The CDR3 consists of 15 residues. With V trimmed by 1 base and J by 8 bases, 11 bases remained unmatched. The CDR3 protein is CASSQFGNRGTKQYF. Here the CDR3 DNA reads TGCGCCAGCAGTCAATTTGGTAACAGGGGAACGAAGCAGTACTTC.

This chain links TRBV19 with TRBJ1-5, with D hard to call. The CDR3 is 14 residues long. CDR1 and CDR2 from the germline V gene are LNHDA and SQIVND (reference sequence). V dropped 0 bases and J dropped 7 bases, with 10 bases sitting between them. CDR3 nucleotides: TGTGCCAGTAGTATAGAGTCGGCGTGGCAGCCCCAGCATTTT. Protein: CASSIESAWQPQHF.

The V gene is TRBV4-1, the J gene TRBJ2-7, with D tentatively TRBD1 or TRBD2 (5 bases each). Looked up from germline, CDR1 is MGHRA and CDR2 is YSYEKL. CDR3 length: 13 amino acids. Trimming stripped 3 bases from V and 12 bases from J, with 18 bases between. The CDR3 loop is CASSQETVEDMYF. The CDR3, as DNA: TGCGCCAGCAGCCAGGAAACAGTGGAGGACATGTACTTC.

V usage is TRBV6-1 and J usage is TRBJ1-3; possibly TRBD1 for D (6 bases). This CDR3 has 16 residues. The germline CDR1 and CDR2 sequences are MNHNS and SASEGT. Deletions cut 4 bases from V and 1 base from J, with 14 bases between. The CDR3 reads CASSAAGVRSGNTIYF. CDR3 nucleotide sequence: TGTGCCAGCAGTGCCGCAGGGGTTCGTTCTGGAAACACCATATATTTT.

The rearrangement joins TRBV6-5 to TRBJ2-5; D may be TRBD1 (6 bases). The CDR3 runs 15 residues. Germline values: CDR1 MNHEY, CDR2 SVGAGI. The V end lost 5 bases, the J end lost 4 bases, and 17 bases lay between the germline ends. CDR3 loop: CASSNHRDRGETQYF. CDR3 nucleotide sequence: TGTGCCAGCAGTAACCACAGGGATCGGGGAGAGACCCAGTACTTC.